This is a list of T cell receptor beta chains from one sample in a study of cytomegalovirus exposure and HLA in healthy donors. Here immunoSEQ multiplex PCR was the method, and the copy in TCRdb shows in-frame clones only, minus some. In the table there are some 180,000 clones, around three quarters of which are singletons. Sequencing was performed on PBMCs. These receptors originate from a woman in her twenties or thirties in good health and CMV-seronegative. CDR3s include the opening cysteine and the closing phenylalanine or tryptophan. Each record gives: J gene, D gene, clone size, V gene, CDR3 DNA, CDR3 protein. The D gene is left open where the match is weak. Where a row states a size, it is once, few, many or the class of an expanded clone; other rows omit it.

>TRBJ1-2|-|-|TRBV15
TGTGCCACCAGCAGAGGCGGGGGCGGCGACTATGGCTACACCTTC
CATSRGGGGDYGYTF
>TRBJ2-7|-|-|TRBV30
TGTGCCTGGAGGGCCGCCTACGAGCAGTACTTC
CAWRAAYEQYF
>TRBJ1-4|-|-|TRBV7-9
TGTGCCAGCACCGTCGGGTATGCAACTAATGAAAAACTGTTTTTT
CASTVGYATNEKLFF
>TRBJ1-5|-|-|TRBV6-5
TGTGCCACGTTGGGTGGGGGGAACCAGCCCCAGCATTTT
CATLGGGNQPQHF
>TRBJ2-3|-|-|TRBV5-1
TGCGCCAGCAGCCCCACTGGGGGGCGCACGGGGGGTACGCAGTATTTT
CASSPTGGRTGGTQYF
>TRBJ2-1|-|-|TRBV5-1
TGCGCCAGCAGCTATGGAGGGGGGGCCTACAATGAGCAGTTCTTC
CASSYGGGAYNEQFF
>TRBJ1-6|-|-|TRBV6-5
TGTGCCAGCAGTTACCCGAGGCCGTCACCCCTCCACTTT
CASSYPRPSPLHF
>TRBJ1-2|TRBD1|-|TRBV4-1
TGCGCCAGCAGCCACCGGGACAGCTATGGCTACACCTTC
CASSHRDSYGYTF
>TRBJ1-2|TRBD1|-|TRBV6-4
TGTGCCAGCAGCCCGACAGGGGTGGTTAGAGGCTACACCTTC
CASSPTGVVRGYTF
>TRBJ2-7|TRBD2|once|TRBV7-9
TGTGCCAGCAGCTTAGCGTTATGGACTAGCGGGGGGGCGTCCTACGAGCAGTACTTC
CASSLALWTSGGASYEQYF
>TRBJ1-4|TRBD1|-|TRBV6-5
TGTGCCAGCAGTTACGGGACAGGGGAAGAAAAACTGTTTTTT
CASSYGTGEEKLFF
>TRBJ2-2|TRBD2|-|TRBV30
TGTGCCTGGTCACGGGGGGGTACCGGGGAGCTGTTTTTT
CAWSRGGTGELFF
>TRBJ1-2|-|-|TRBV5-6
TGTGCCAGCATCGGGGCTAACTATGGCTACACCTTC
CASIGANYGYTF
>TRBJ2-5|TRBD2|-|TRBV2
TGTGCCAGCAGGATCGGGGGGGCCCAAGAGACCCAGTACTTC
CASRIGGAQETQYF
>TRBJ2-7|-|-|TRBV7-2
TGTGCCAGCAGCCCCGGACAGATTGTGTTCTACGAGCAGTACTTC
CASSPGQIVFYEQYF
>TRBJ1-2|TRBD1|-|TRBV5-1
TGCGCCAGCAGCTTGGAGGGGGCAGGCTATGGCTACACCTTC
CASSLEGAGYGYTF
>TRBJ1-6|TRBD1|-|TRBV4-1
TGCGCCAGCAGCCTTCTCCAAACAGGGGTTAATTCACCCCTCCACTTT
CASSLLQTGVNSPLHF
>TRBJ2-7|TRBD2|-|TRBV29-1
TGCAGCGTGCTAGCGGAGGCCTACGAGCAGTACTTC
CSVLAEAYEQYF
>TRBJ2-3|-|-|TRBV5-1
TGCGCCAGCAGCTTGTCCCAGGGCGGCACAGATACGCAGTATTTT
CASSLSQGGTDTQYF
>TRBJ2-3|TRBD2|-|TRBV5-1
TGCGCCAGCAGCCCCGGGACTAGCGGGGCGAGGGGGGCAGATACGCAGTATTTT
CASSPGTSGARGADTQYF
>TRBJ1-6|-|-|TRBV27
TGTGCCAGCAGTTTTGAGGGAGGAAGGCATTCACCCCTCCACTTT
CASSFEGGRHSPLHF
>TRBJ2-3|-|-|TRBV6-4
TGTGCCAGCAGTGGGTCAGCGGACACAGATACGCAGTATTTT
CASSGSADTDTQYF
>TRBJ1-1|-|-|TRBV29-1
TGCAGCGTTGCAAAGGGGTTAAACACTGAAGCTTTCTTT
CSVAKGLNTEAFF
>TRBJ2-1|TRBD2|once|TRBV7-3
TGTGCCAGCAGCCCTTGGCGGGGGGCCCCGTCCTACAATGAGCAGTTCTTC
CASSPWRGAPSYNEQFF
>TRBJ2-7|-|-|TRBV15
TGTGCCACCAGCCCCGGAGGTCCTTCCACCGAGCAGTACTTC
CATSPGGPSTEQYF
>TRBJ1-2|TRBD1|-|TRBV10-1
TGCGCCAGCAGTAGGACAGGGAGCTATGGCTACACCTTC
CASSRTGSYGYTF
>TRBJ1-6|-|-|TRBV6-4
TGTGCCAGCAGTGACCGGGAAGGCTTCGACTTT
CASSDREGFDF
>TRBJ2-3|TRBD2|-|TRBV13
TGTGCCAGCAGCCATAGCGGGGGGGTAACAGATACGCAGTATTTT
CASSHSGGVTDTQYF
>TRBJ1-2|TRBD1|-|TRBV27
TGTGCCAGCAGTTTAGCAGGGGGTTTCAATGGCTACACCTTC
CASSLAGGFNGYTF
>TRBJ1-4|TRBD1|-|TRBV27
TGTGCCAGCAGTTCCACAGGGGGCGGGGGAAAACTGTTTTTT
CASSSTGGGGKLFF
>TRBJ1-6|-|-|TRBV5-1
TGCGCCAGCAGATTGGACGGGGTTAATTCACCCCTCCACTTT
CASRLDGVNSPLHF
>TRBJ2-5|-|-|TRBV10-3
TGTGCCATCAGTGAGCCCTCAGGGGCCGAGGAGACCCAGTACTTC
CAISEPSGAEETQYF
>TRBJ2-7|TRBD1|-|TRBV19
TGTGCCAGTAGTCTCCGGACAGGTACCGACGAGCAGTACTTC
CASSLRTGTDEQYF
>TRBJ1-1|-|-|TRBV5-1
TGCGCCAGCAGCGAGCAGACAACGAACACTGAAGCTTTCTTT
CASSEQTTNTEAFF
>TRBJ2-7|-|few|TRBV18
TGTGCCAGCTCACCAAGAGTTCTCCAGGGCCACGAGCAGTACTTC
CASSPRVLQGHEQYF
>TRBJ2-1|-|-|TRBV4-2
TGTGCCAGCAGCCAAGATAGCTCAATCGAGCAGCAGTTCTTC
CASSQDSSIEQQFF
>TRBJ1-1|-|-|TRBV30
TGTGCCTGGAGTGTAATTGGGTCGGGCACTGAAGCTTTCTTT
CAWSVIGSGTEAFF
>TRBJ2-2|-|-|TRBV7-6
TGTGCCAGCAGCTTAGGTTACCCACAGGGACCGGGGGGCACCGGGGAGCTGTTTTTT
CASSLGYPQGPGGTGELFF
>TRBJ1-1|-|-|TRBV29-1
TGCAGCGTTGAGTCGCCGAAGGCTAGGAACACTGAAGCTTTCTTT
CSVESPKARNTEAFF
>TRBJ1-1|-|-|TRBV7-3
TGTGCCAGCAGCTCACAGGGATTATTGAACACTGAAGCTTTCTTT
CASSSQGLLNTEAFF
>TRBJ2-7|TRBD1|-|TRBV7-2
TGTGCCAGCAGCTTACCAGGGGGCGTTTACGAGCAGTACTTC
CASSLPGGVYEQYF
>TRBJ2-5|TRBD2|-|TRBV18
TGTGCCAGCTCATCAATCTCCGGGACTAGCGGCCAAGAGACCCAGTACTTC
CASSSISGTSGQETQYF
>TRBJ1-4|TRBD1|-|TRBV4-3
TGCGCCAGCAGCCAAGATCACAGGGGGCTGTATGAAAAACTGTTTTTT
CASSQDHRGLYEKLFF
>TRBJ1-2|TRBD1|-|TRBV6-1
TGTGCCACCGAACAGGGGGAAAGCTATGGCTACACCTTC
CATEQGESYGYTF
>TRBJ2-1|-|-|TRBV7-2
TGTGCCAGCAGCAAAGAGGGCGGCCCGAATGAGCAGTTCTTC
CASSKEGGPNEQFF
>TRBJ2-7|-|-|TRBV6-4
TGTGCCAGCAGTGTCGCAGGGGTTTACTACGAGCAGTACTTC
CASSVAGVYYEQYF
>TRBJ2-7|TRBD2|-|TRBV4-2
TGTGCCAGCAGCCAAGGGGCGACTAGCGGGACCTACGAGCAGTACTTC
CASSQGATSGTYEQYF
>TRBJ2-7|TRBD2|-|TRBV6-6
TGTGCCAGCCGTACCCCGGGGGGGACTTACGAGCAGTACTTC
CASRTPGGTYEQYF